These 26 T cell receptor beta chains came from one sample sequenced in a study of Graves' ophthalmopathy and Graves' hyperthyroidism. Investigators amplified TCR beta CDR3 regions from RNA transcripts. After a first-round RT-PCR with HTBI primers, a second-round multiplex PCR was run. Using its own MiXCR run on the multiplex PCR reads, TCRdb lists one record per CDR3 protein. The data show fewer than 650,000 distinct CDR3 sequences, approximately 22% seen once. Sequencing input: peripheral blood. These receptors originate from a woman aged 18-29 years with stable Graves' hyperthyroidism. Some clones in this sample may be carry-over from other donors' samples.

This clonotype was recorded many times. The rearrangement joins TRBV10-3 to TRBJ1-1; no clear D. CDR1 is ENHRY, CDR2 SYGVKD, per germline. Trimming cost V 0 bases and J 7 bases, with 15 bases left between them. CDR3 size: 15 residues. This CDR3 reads CAISESLWGAGEAFF. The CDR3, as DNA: TGTGCCATCAGTGAGTCTCTGTGGGGAGCGGGTGAAGCTTTCTTT.

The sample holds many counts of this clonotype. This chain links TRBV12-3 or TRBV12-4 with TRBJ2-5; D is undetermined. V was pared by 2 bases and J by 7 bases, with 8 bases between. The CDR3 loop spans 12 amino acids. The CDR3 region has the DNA TGTGCCAGCAGTTTAACGCGCGGGACCCAGTACTTC. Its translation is CASSLTRGTQYF.

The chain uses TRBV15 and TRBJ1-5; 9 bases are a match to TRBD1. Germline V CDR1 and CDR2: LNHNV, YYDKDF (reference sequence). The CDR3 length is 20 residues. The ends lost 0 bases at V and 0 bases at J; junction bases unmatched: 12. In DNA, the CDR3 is TGTGCCACCAGCAGAGATCTTCCGGGACAGGGAGGGAATAGCAATCAGCCCCAGCATTTT. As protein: CATSRDLPGQGGNSNQPQHF.

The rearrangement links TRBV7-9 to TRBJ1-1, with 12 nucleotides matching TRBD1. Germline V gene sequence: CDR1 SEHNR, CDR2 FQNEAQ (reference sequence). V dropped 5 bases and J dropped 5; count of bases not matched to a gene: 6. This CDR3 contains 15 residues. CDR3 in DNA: TGTGCCAGCAGCGGCCGGGACAGGGGGCAGACTGAAGCTTTCTTT. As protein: CASSGRDRGQTEAFF.

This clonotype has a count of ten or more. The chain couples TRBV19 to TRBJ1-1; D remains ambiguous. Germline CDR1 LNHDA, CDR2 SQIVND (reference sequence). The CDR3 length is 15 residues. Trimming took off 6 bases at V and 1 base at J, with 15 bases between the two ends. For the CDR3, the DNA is TGTGCCAGTAGGTTAAGTCTACGCCGGAACACTGAAGCTTTCTTT. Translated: CASRLSLRRNTEAFF.

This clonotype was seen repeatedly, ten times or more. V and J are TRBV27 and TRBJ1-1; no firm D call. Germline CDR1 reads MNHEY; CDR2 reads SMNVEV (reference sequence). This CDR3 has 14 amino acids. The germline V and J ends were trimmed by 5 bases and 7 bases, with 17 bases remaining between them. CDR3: CASSPVGRAHEAFF. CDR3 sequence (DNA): TGTGCCAGCAGTCCGGTAGGGCGAGCCCATGAAGCTTTCTTT.

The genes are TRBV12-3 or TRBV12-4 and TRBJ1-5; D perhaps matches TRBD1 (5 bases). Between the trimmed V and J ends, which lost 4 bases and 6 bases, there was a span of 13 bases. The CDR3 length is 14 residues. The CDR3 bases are TGTGCCAGCAGTTACAGGTCCGGGGGTCAGCCCCAGCATTTT. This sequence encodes CASSYRSGGQPQHF.

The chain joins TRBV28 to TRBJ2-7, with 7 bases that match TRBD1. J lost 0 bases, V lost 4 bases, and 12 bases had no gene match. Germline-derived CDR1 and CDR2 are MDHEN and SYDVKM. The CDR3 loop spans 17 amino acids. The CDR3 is CASSYDSGDSGSYEQYF. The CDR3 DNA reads TGTGCCAGCAGTTACGACTCAGGGGACAGCGGCTCCTACGAGCAGTACTTC.

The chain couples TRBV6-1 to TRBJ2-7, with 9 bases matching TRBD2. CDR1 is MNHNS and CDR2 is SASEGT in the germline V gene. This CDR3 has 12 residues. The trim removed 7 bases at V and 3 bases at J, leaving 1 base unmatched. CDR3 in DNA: TGTGCCAGCACGACTAGCGGCTACGAGCAGTACTTC. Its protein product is CASTTSGYEQYF.

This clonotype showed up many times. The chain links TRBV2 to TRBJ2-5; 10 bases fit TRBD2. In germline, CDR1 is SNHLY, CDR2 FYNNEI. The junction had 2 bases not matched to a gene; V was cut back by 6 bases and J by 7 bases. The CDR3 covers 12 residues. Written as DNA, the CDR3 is TGTGCCAGCAGACTAGCGGGGAGGACCCAGTACTTC. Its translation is CASRLAGRTQYF.

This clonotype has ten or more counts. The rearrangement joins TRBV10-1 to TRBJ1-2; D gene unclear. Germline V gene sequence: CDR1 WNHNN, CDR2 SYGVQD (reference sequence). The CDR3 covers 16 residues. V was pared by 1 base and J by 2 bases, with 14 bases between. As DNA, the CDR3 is TGCGCCAGCAGTGAGTGGACCGAGCCCTTAAACTATGGCTACACCTTC. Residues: CASSEWTEPLNYGYTF.

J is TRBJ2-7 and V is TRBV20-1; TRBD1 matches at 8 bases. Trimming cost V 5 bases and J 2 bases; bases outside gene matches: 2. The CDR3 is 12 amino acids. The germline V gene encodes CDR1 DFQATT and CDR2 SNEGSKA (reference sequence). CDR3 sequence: CSASGQAYEQYF. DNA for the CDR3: TGCAGTGCTTCGGGACAGGCCTACGAGCAGTACTTC.

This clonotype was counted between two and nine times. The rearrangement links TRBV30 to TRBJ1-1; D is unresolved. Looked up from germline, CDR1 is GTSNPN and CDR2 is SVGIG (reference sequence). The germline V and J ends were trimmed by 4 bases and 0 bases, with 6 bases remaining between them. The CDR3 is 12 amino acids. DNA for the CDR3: TGTGCCTGGAAACTGATGAACACTGAAGCTTTCTTT. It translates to CAWKLMNTEAFF.

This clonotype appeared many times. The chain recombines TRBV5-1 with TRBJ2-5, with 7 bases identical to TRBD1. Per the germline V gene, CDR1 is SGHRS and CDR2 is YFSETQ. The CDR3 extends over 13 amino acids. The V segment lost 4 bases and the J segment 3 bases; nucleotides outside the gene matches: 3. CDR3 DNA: TGCGCCAGCAGCCGGGGACAGAAAGAGACCCAGTACTTC. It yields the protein CASSRGQKETQYF.

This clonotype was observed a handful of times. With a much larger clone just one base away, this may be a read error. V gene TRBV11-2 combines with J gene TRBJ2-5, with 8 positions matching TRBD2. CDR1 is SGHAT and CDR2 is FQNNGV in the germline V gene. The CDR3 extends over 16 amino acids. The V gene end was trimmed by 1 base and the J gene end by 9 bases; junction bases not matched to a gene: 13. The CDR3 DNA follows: TGTGCCAGCAGCTTAGTGGCGGGGGAGGTGCGGGAGGCCCAGTACTTC. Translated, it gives CASSLVAGEVREAQYF. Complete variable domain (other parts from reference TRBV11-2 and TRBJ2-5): EAGVAQSPRYKIIEKRQSVAFWCNPISGHATLYWYQQILGQGPKLLIQFQNNGVVDDSQLPKDRFSAERLKGVDSTLKIQPAKLEDSAVYLCASSLVAGEVREAQYFGPGTRLLVL.

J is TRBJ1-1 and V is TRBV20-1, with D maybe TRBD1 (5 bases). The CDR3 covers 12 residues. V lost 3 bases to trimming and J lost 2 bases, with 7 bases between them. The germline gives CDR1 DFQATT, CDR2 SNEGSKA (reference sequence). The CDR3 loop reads CSASQGNTEAFF. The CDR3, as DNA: TGCAGTGCTAGTCAGGGAAACACTGAAGCTTTCTTT.

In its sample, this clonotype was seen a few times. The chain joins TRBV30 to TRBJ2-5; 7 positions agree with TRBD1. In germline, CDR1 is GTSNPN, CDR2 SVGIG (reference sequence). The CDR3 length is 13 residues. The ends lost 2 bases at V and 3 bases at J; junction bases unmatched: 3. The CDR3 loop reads CAWSRQGEETQYF. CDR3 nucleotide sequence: TGTGCCTGGAGTCGACAGGGCGAAGAGACCCAGTACTTC.

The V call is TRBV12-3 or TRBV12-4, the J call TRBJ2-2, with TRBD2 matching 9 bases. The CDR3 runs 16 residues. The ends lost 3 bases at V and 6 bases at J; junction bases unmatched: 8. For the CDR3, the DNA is TGTGCCAGCAGTTTCTGGAGCGGGGGGCTCCCCGGGGAGCTGTTTTTT. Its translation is CASSFWSGGLPGELFF.

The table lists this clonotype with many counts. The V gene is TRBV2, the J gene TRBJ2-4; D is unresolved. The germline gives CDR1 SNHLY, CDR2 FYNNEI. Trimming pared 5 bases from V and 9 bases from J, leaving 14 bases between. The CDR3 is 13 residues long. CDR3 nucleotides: TGTGCCAGCAGTACCCCAGACCGGAGCATTCAGTACTTC. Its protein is CASSTPDRSIQYF.

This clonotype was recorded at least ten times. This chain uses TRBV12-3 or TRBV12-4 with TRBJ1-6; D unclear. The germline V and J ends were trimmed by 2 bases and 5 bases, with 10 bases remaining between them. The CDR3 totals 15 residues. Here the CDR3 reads CASSLSGSHNSPLHF. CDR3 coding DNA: TGTGCCAGCAGTTTATCCGGGTCCCATAATTCACCCCTCCACTTT.

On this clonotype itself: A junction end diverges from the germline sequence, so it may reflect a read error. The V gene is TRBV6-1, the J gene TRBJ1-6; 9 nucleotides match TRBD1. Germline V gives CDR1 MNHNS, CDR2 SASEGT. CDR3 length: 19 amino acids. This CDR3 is CASSSYRGLSSLSDSPPHF. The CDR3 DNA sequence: TGTGCCAGCAGCAGTTACAGGGGGCTCTCATCATTATCCGATTCACCCCCCCACTTT.

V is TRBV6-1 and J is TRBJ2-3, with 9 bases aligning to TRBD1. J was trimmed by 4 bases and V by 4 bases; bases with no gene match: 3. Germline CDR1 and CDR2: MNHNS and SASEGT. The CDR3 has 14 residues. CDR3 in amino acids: CASSVDRGSDTQYF. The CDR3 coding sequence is TGTGCCAGCAGTGTCGACAGGGGGTCAGATACGCAGTATTTT.

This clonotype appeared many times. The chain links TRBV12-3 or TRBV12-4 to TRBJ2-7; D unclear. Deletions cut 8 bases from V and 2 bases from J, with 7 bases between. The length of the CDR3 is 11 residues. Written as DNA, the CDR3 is TGTGCCAGCGGTGAGACCTACGAGCAGTACTTC. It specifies CASGETYEQYF.

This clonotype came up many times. This chain's CDR3 is CASSGMDYGYTF. CDR3 DNA: TGTGCCAGCTCGGGGATGGACTATGGCTACACCTTC. The V call is TRBV12-3 or TRBV12-4, the J call TRBJ1-2; no firm D call. The V end was cut by 8 bases, the J end by 3 bases, with 10 bases between. The length of the CDR3 is 12 residues.

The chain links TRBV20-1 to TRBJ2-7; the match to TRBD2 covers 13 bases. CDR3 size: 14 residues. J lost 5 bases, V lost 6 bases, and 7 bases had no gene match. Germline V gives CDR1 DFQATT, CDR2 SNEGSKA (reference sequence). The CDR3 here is CSAGRTSGSHEQYF. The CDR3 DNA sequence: TGCAGTGCGGGCCGGACTAGCGGGAGCCACGAGCAGTACTTC.

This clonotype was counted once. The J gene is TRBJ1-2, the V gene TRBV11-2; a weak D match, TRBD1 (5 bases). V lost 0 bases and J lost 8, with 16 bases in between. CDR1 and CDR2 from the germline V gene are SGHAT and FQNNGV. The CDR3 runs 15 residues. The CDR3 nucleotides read TGTGCCAGCAGCTTAGATCCCCAGGGCGTGGAGGGCTACACCTTC. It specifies CASSLDPQGVEGYTF. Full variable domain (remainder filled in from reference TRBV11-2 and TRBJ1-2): EAGVAQSPRYKIIEKRQSVAFWCNPISGHATLYWYQQILGQGPKLLIQFQNNGVVDDSQLPKDRFSAERLKGVDSTLKIQPAKLEDSAVYLCASSLDPQGVEGYTFGSGTRLTVV.